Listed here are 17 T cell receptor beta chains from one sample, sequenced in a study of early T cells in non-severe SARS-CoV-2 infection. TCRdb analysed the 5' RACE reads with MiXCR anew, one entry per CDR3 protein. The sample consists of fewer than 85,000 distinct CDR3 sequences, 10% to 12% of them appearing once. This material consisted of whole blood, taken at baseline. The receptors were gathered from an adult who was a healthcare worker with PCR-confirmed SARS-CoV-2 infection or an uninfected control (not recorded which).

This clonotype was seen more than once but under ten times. This CDR3 is CASKLGGGGTQYF. CDR3 nucleotide sequence: TGTGCCAGCAAGCTCGGAGGGGGGGGAACCCAGTACTTC. The rearrangement links TRBV12-3 or TRBV12-4 to TRBJ2-5; weak D call: TRBD2 (7 bases). Deletions cut 7 bases from V and 8 bases from J, with 17 bases between. There are 13 residues in the CDR3.

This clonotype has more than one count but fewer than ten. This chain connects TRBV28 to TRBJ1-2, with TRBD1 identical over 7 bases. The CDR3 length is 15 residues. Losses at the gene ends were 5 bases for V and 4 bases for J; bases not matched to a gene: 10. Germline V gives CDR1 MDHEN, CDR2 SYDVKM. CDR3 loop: CASSAPRQGAYGYTF. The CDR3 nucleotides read TGTGCCAGCAGTGCACCCAGACAGGGCGCCTATGGCTACACCTTC.

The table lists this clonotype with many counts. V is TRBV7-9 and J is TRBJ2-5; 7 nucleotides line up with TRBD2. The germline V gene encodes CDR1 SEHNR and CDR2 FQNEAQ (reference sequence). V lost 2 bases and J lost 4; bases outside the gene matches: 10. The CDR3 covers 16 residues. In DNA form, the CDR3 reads TGTGCCAGCAGCTTATGGCGCGCCGGGGGGAGAGAGACCCAGTACTTC. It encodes CASSLWRAGGRETQYF.

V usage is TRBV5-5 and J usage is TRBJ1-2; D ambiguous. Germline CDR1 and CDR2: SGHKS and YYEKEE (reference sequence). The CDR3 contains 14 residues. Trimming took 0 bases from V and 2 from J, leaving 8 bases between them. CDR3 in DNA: TGTGCCAGCAGCTTGGTCTTAAGGAACTATGGCTACACCTTC. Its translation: CASSLVLRNYGYTF.

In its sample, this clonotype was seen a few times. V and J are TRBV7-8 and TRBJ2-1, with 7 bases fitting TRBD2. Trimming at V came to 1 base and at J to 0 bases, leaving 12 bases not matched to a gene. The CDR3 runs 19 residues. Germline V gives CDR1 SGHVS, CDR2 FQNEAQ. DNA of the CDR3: TGTGCCAGCAGCTTAGGGACCCTCAAAGCGGGGAGCTCCTACAATGAGCAGTTCTTC. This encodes CASSLGTLKAGSSYNEQFF.

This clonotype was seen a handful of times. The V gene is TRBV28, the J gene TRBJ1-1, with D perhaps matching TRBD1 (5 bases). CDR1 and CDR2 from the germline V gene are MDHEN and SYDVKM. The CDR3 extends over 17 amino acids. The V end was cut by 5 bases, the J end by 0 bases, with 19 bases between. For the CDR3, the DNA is TGTGCCAGCAGTCCGCTGCGGGCCCCGGGGCTGAACACTGAAGCTTTCTTT. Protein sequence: CASSPLRAPGLNTEAFF.

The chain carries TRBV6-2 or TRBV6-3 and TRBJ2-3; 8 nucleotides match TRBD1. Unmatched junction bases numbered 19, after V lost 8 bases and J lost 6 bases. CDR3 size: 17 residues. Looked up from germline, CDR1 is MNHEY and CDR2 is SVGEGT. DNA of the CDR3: TGTGCCAGCGGATCAGCAGGACAGGGATCTTTTTCGGATACGCAGTATTTT. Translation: CASGSAGQGSFSDTQYF.

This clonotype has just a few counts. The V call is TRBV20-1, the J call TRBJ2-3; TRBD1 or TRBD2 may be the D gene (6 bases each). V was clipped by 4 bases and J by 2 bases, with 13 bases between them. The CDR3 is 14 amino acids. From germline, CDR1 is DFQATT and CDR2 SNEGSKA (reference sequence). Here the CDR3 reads CSAIWGADTDTQYF. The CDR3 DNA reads TGCAGTGCTATATGGGGGGCTGACACAGATACGCAGTATTTT.

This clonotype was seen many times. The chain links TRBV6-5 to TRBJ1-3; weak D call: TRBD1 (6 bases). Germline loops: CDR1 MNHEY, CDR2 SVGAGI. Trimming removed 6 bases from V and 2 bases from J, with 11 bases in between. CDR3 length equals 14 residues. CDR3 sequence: CASSPRGPGNTIYF. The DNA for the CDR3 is TGTGCCAGCAGCCCCCGGGGGCCTGGAAACACCATATATTTT.

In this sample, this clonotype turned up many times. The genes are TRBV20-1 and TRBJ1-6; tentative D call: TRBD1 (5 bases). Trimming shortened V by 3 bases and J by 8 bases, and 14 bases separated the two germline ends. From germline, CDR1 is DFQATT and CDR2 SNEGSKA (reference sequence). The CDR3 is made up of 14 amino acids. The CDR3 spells CSARQGSRDSPLHF. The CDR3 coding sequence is TGCAGTGCTAGGCAGGGATCGCGGGATTCACCCCTCCACTTT.

This CDR3 reads CASSLEHPYEQYF. DNA for the CDR3: TGTGCCAGCAGCTTAGAACATCCTTACGAGCAGTACTTC. The genes are TRBV7-9 and TRBJ2-7; D gene unclear. CDR3 length: 13 residues. CDR1 and CDR2 from the germline V gene are SEHNR and FQNEAQ (reference sequence). The germline V and J ends were trimmed by 1 base and 4 bases, with 8 bases remaining between them.

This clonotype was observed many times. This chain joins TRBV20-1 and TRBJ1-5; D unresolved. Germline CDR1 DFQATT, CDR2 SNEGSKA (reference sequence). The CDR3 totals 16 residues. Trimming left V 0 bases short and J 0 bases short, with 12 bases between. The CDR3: CSARDAGQPSNQPQHF. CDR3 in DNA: TGCAGTGCTAGAGATGCAGGCCAACCTAGCAATCAGCCCCAGCATTTT.

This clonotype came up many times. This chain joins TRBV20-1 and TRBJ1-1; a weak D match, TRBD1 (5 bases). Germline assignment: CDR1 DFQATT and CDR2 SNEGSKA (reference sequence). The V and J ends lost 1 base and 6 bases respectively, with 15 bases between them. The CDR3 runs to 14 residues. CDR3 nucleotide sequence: TGCAGTGCTAGAGGGCATTTAGGGGCTGCTGAAGCTTTCTTT. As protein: CSARGHLGAAEAFF.

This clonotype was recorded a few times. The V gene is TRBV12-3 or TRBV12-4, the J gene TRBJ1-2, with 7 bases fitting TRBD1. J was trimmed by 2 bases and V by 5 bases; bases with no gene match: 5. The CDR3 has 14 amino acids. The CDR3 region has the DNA TGTGCCAGCAGTGACACGGACAGGAACTATGGCTACACCTTC. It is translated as CASSDTDRNYGYTF.

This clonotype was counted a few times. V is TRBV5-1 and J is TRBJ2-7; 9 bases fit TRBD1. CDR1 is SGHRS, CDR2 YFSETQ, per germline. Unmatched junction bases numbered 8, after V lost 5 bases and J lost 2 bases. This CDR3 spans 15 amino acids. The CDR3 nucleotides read TGCGCCAGCAGGCCAGTACAGGGGGCTGCCTACGAGCAGTACTTC. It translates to CASRPVQGAAYEQYF.

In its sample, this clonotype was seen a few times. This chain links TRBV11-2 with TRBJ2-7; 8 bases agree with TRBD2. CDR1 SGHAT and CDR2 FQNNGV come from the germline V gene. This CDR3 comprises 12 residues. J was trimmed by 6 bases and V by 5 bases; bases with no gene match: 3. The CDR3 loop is CASSPRGGEQYF. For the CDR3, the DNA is TGTGCCAGCAGCCCTCGGGGGGGCGAGCAGTACTTC.

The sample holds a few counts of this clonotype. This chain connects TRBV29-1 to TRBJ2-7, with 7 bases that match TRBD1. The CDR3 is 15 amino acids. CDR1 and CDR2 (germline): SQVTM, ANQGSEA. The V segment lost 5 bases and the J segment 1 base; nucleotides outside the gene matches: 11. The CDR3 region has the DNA TGCAGCGTTAGACTAAACAGGGACAGATCCTACGAGCAGTACTTC. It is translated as CSVRLNRDRSYEQYF.